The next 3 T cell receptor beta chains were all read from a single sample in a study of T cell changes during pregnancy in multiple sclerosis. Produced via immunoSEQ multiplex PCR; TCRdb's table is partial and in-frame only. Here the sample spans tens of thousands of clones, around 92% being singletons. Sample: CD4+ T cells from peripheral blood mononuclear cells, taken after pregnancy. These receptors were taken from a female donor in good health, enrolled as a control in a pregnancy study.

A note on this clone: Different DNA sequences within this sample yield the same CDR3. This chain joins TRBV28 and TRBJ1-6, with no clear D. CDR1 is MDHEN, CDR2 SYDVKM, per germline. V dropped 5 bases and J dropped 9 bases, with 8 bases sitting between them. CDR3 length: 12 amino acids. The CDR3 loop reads CASSIRSSPLHF. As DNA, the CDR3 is TGTGCCAGCAGTATAAGGAGTTCACCCCTCCACTTT.

The CDR3 reads CASRETRRQETQYF. The CDR3 DNA is TGTGCCAGCAGGGAGACCCGGCGCCAAGAGACCCAGTACTTC. The V gene is TRBV7-9, the J gene TRBJ2-5; D is uncertain. The CDR3 length is 14 residues. Per the germline V gene, CDR1 is SEHNR and CDR2 is FQNEAQ (reference sequence). Trimming took 6 bases from V and 1 from J, leaving 12 bases between them.

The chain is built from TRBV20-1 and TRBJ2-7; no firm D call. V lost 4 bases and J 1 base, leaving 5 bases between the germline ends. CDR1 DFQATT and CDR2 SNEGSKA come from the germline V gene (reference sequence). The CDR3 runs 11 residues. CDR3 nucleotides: TGCAGTGCTATAAATTCCTACGAGCAGTACTTC. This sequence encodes CSAINSYEQYF.